This TCR beta chain was recovered during a study of T cell changes during pregnancy in multiple sclerosis. Sequenced by immunoSEQ multiplex PCR; TCRdb stores in-frame clones only, minus some. The sample shows approximately 88,000 clones, about 94% of them seen only once. This CDR3 is built from 17 residues. The V segment lost 5 bases and the J segment 0 bases; nucleotides outside the gene matches: 10. Germline-derived CDR1 and CDR2 are PRHDT and FYEKMQ (reference sequence). The receptor comes from a female donor with multiple sclerosis, enrolled in a pregnancy study. The chain combines TRBV13 with TRBJ2-1; 7 bases are a match to TRBD2. The starting material was peripheral blood, obtained in the third trimester of pregnancy. The CDR3 DNA reads TGTGCCAGCAGCCAAAAAACGGGGGAGGGCTCCTACAATGAGCAGTTCTTC. Translated, it gives CASSQKTGEGSYNEQFF.